These 21 T cell receptor beta chains were sequenced from one sample in a study of blood T cell repertoires in COVID-19 (dated by TCRdb to 2019 to 2021). The library was generated by the immunoSEQ multiplex PCR assay. What TCRdb holds here is the immuneACCESS table cut down to in-frame rearrangements. Part of the clones is not present; checked against another copy, under half of the missing clones reflect an unresolved V gene, and the others are unexplained. Present in this sample are 250,000 to 350,000 clones, 87% of which were seen just once. 2% to 2.5% of the sample is held by the ten biggest clonotypes. Specimen: peripheral blood. All receptors come from a woman in her forties or fifties who had recovered from COVID-19.

The rearrangement joins TRBV30 to TRBJ2-1, with 8 bases aligning to TRBD2. From germline, CDR1 is GTSNPN and CDR2 SVGIG (reference sequence). The CDR3 consists of 13 residues. The V segment lost 4 bases and the J segment 10 bases; nucleotides outside the gene matches: 9. CDR3 residues: CAWTGTSFEEQFF. The DNA for the CDR3 is TGTGCCTGGACCGGGACTAGTTTTGAGGAGCAGTTCTTC.

This clone is a singleton in its sample. DNA of the CDR3: TGTGCCTGGAGTGTTGGGGGGTCTAATGAAAAACTGTTTTTT. Encoded protein: CAWSVGGSNEKLFF. The genes are TRBV30 and TRBJ1-4; D may be TRBD1 (5 bases). Deletions cut 0 bases from V and 3 bases from J, with 8 bases between. The CDR3 has 14 amino acids. Germline V gene lookup returns CDR1 GTSNPN and CDR2 SVGIG (reference sequence).

This clone was observed once. The rearrangement links TRBV4-3 to TRBJ1-4; 9 bases are shared with TRBD1. CDR3 length: 16 amino acids. Germline V gives CDR1 LGHNA, CDR2 YSLEER. Germline trimming cut 0 bases from V and 6 bases from J; bases unmatched to any gene: 5. The CDR3 DNA sequence: TGCGCCAGCAGCCAAGAATCAGGACAGGGGTATGAAAAACTGTTTTTT. This sequence encodes CASSQESGQGYEKLFF.

The chain couples TRBV5-4 to TRBJ2-5; TRBD1 matches 8 bases. The CDR3 loop spans 13 amino acids. Germline V CDR1 and CDR2: SGHNT, YYREEE (reference sequence). Trimming cost V 10 bases and J 2 bases; bases outside gene matches: 7. This CDR3 reads CAVTGERQETQYF. The CDR3 DNA follows: TGTGCCGTGACAGGGGAGCGTCAAGAGACCCAGTACTTC.

This clone was recorded once. The V call is TRBV19, the J call TRBJ2-5; D gene unclear. V lost 3 bases and J 2 bases, leaving 7 bases between the germline ends. This CDR3 region has 13 residues. Germline values: CDR1 LNHDA, CDR2 SQIVND (reference sequence). The chain's CDR3 is CASSMVGQETQYF. The DNA of the CDR3 is TGTGCCAGTAGTATGGTCGGTCAAGAGACCCAGTACTTC.

The V and J genes are TRBV7-9 and TRBJ2-6, with TRBD1 as a possible D gene (5 bases). This CDR3 contains 17 residues. The V gene lost 3 bases and the J gene lost 3 bases, with 15 bases spanning the gap. Germline V CDR1 and CDR2: SEHNR, FQNEAQ (reference sequence). Written as DNA, the CDR3 is TGTGCCAGCAGCTTTCGGCAGGGATCATATGGGGCCAACGTCCTGACTTTC. It yields the protein CASSFRQGSYGANVLTF.

This clone was counted between two and nine times. The rearrangement uses TRBV10-3 and TRBJ1-5; D uncertain. The V gene lost 5 bases and the J gene lost 2 bases, with 7 bases spanning the gap. The CDR3 contains 13 residues. CDR1 ENHRY and CDR2 SYGVKD come from the germline V gene. The DNA for the CDR3 is TGTGCCATCAGTCACAACGGCAATCAGCCCCAGCATTTT. It codes for CAISHNGNQPQHF.

CDR3 residues: CASSDSGSYNEQFF. The CDR3 DNA reads as TGCGCCAGCAGTGACAGTGGTTCCTACAATGAGCAGTTCTTC. This chain uses TRBV10-2 with TRBJ2-1; D gene uncertain. The CDR3 length is 14 residues. V lost 3 bases, J lost 1 base, and 7 bases lay in between. Germline assignment: CDR1 WSHSY and CDR2 SAAADI.

This clone was detected many times. The chain links TRBV9 to TRBJ1-3, with 7 bases aligning to TRBD1. The CDR3 loop spans 16 amino acids. The V gene's germline CDR1 is SGDLS and CDR2 YYNGEE. V shed 3 bases, J shed 0 bases, and the junction held 6 bases outside the gene matches. The CDR3 region has the DNA TGTGCCAGCAGCGCACAGGGGACAGTCTCTGGAAACACCATATATTTT. This sequence encodes CASSAQGTVSGNTIYF.

The V call is TRBV7-6, the J call TRBJ1-5, with D possibly being TRBD1 (5 bases). The CDR3 length is 13 residues. The ends were cut back, 5 bases at V and 4 bases at J, with 9 bases in the middle. In germline, CDR1 is SGHVS, CDR2 FNYEAQ. CDR3 DNA sequence: TGTGCCAGCAGCCGCGCAGGGAATCAGCCCCAGCATTTT. Translated, it gives CASSRAGNQPQHF. The whole variable domain, remainder taken from reference TRBV7-6 and TRBJ1-5, is GAGVSQSPRYKVTKRGQDVALRCDPISGHVSLYWYRQALGQGPEFLTYFNYEAQQDKSGLPNDRFSAERPEGSISTLTIQRTEQRDSAMYRCASSRAGNQPQHFGDGTRLSIL.

V usage is TRBV7-9 and J usage is TRBJ1-2; 12 bases are a match to TRBD1. Germline loops: CDR1 SEHNR, CDR2 FQNEAQ (reference sequence). With V trimmed by 1 base and J by 6 bases, 6 bases remained unmatched. The CDR3 runs 16 residues. The CDR3 reads CASSLGRGQGANGYTF. CDR3 nucleotide sequence: TGTGCCAGCAGCTTAGGAAGGGGACAGGGGGCCAATGGCTACACCTTC. Using reference TRBV7-9 and TRBJ1-2 for the parts outside the CDR3, the full variable domain is DTGVSQNPRHKITKRGQNVTFRCDPISEHNRLYWYRQTLGQGPEFLTYFQNEAQLEKSRLLSDRFSAERPKGSFSTLEIQRTEQGDSAMYLCASSLGRGQGANGYTFGSGTRLTVV.

The CDR3 DNA is TGTGCCAGTAGTATCGTGGGTGGACAGGCTGGGGCCAACGTCCTGACTTTC. Protein sequence: CASSIVGGQAGANVLTF. The chain carries TRBV19 and TRBJ2-6; 7 bases match TRBD1. CDR1 and CDR2 (germline): LNHDA, SQIVND (reference sequence). V trimming: 3 bases; J trimming: 2 bases; junction bases outside the gene matches: 7. CDR3 length equals 17 residues.

The chain carries TRBV19 and TRBJ1-5, with D perhaps TRBD1 (5 bases). Germline V CDR1 and CDR2: LNHDA, SQIVND (reference sequence). The CDR3 is 16 residues long. The V end lost 0 bases, the J end lost 3 bases, and 12 bases lay between the germline ends. CDR3 nucleotide sequence: TGTGCCAGTAGTATAGATAGAAACAGGTTCAATCAGCCCCAGCATTTT. Translated, it gives CASSIDRNRFNQPQHF.

The chain employs TRBV27 and TRBJ1-4, with 10 bases aligning to TRBD1. The V gene's germline CDR1 is MNHEY and CDR2 SMNVEV (reference sequence). The CDR3 is 14 amino acids. V lost 5 bases and J lost 7; bases outside the gene matches: 4. The DNA for the CDR3 is TGTGCCAGCAGTCCTAGGACAGGGGGTGAAAAACTGTTTTTT. This sequence encodes CASSPRTGGEKLFF.

V gene TRBV18 combines with J gene TRBJ2-5, with 7 positions matching TRBD1. V lost 6 bases to trimming and J lost 6 bases; unmatched junction nucleotides: 16. The CDR3 extends over 16 amino acids. Germline loops: CDR1 KGHSH, CDR2 LQKENI. The CDR3 DNA is TGTGCCAGCTCTGATGACCAGGGGGTCCAGCAGAAGACCCAGTACTTC. This codes for CASSDDQGVQQKTQYF.

A note on this clone: This may stem from a read error, because a much larger clone lies one nucleotide away. The CDR3 DNA reads TGTGCCAGCAGCCTAGGGGGCACCGGGGAGCTGTTTTTT. Translated, it gives CASSLGGTGELFF. The chain combines TRBV28 with TRBJ2-2; tentative D call: TRBD1 (6 bases). Germline CDR1 reads MDHEN; CDR2 reads SYDVKM. Trimming shortened V by 6 bases and J by 4 bases, and 9 bases separated the two germline ends. The CDR3 is made up of 13 amino acids.

The rearrangement links TRBV7-2 to TRBJ1-5; D gene ambiguous. This CDR3 has 13 amino acids. Deletions cut 2 bases from V and 5 bases from J, with 7 bases between. Germline CDR1 is SGHTA and CDR2 is FQGNSA. The CDR3 loop reads CASSLRVDQPQHF. CDR3 in DNA: TGTGCCAGCAGCTTAAGAGTGGATCAGCCCCAGCATTTT. Together with reference TRBV7-2 and TRBJ1-5, the CDR3 gives the full variable domain: GAGVSQSPSNKVTEKGKDVELRCDPISGHTALYWYRQSLGQGLEFLIYFQGNSAPDKSGLPSDRFSAERTGGSVSTLTIQRTQQEDSAVYLCASSLRVDQPQHFGDGTRLSIL.

This clone has ten or more counts. Other nucleotide sequences from this sample produce the same CDR3. The chain uses TRBV20-1 and TRBJ1-1; D not resolved. The CDR3 extends over 12 amino acids. Trimming pared 3 bases from V and 0 bases from J, leaving 5 bases between. Per germline, CDR1 DFQATT and CDR2 SNEGSKA (reference sequence). The CDR3 bases are TGCAGTGCTAGTCGGGTGAACACTGAAGCTTTCTTT. Protein: CSASRVNTEAFF.

V gene TRBV28 combines with J gene TRBJ2-3; D unclear. The V and J ends lost 7 bases and 2 bases respectively, with 10 bases between them. CDR1 and CDR2 (germline): MDHEN, SYDVKM. The CDR3 covers 13 residues. CDR3 DNA sequence: TGTGCCAGCAATATGCGGATCACAGATACGCAGTATTTT. It encodes CASNMRITDTQYF.

The rearrangement joins TRBV6-2 or TRBV6-3 to TRBJ1-1, with TRBD1 as a possible D gene (5 bases). The CDR3 has 16 amino acids. Between the trimmed V and J ends, which lost 3 bases and 3 bases, there was a span of 17 bases. CDR1 and CDR2 (germline): MNHEY, SVGEGT. The CDR3 is CASSYMRRGRDTEAFF. As DNA, the CDR3 is TGTGCCAGCAGTTATATGAGGAGGGGAAGGGACACTGAAGCTTTCTTT.

The J gene is TRBJ2-7, the V gene TRBV7-6, with D perhaps matching TRBD1 (6 bases). CDR3 length: 16 residues. V was cut by 0 bases and J by 0 bases, with 12 bases left in between. Germline values: CDR1 SGHVS, CDR2 FNYEAQ. The CDR3 nucleotides are TGTGCCAGCAGCTTAGCTCAGGGGTACAGCTCCTACGAGCAGTACTTC. It is translated as CASSLAQGYSSYEQYF.